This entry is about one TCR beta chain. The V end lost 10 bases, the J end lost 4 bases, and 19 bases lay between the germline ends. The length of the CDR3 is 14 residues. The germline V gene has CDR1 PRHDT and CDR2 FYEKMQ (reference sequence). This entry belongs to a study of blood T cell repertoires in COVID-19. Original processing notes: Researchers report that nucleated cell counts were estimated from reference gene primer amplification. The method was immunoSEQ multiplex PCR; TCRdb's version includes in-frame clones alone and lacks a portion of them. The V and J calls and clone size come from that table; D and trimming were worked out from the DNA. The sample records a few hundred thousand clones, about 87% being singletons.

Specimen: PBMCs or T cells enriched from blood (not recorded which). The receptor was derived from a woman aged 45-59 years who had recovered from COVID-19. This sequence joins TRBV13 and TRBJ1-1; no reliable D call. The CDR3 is CATEEFVRVTEAFF. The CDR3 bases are TGTGCCACGGAGGAGTTTGTCCGGGTCACTGAAGCTTTCTTT.